Described below is a single T cell receptor beta chain sequence and its context. Its antigen remains unknown. V lost 4 bases and J 4 bases, leaving 16 bases between the germline ends. CDR3 length: 15 amino acids. Per germline, CDR1 MNHEY and CDR2 SVGAGI. The data were produced by immunoSEQ multiplex PCR, yet TCRdb's version contains in-frame clones alone and is incomplete. The table records around 750,000 clones, roughly 70% of them present only once. This entry comes from a study of shared clonotypes between healthy human individuals. Across the study: Donors consisted of a couple of women and a few men between 18 and 49.

Study findings and constraints: Among a few donors, roughly 5% of naive CD4 clonotypes were found in common.

The chain has TRBV6-5 and TRBJ1-2; tentative D call: TRBD1 (5 bases). The sequencing sample was made of memory CD4+ T cells sorted from blood. Described subset: CD45RA-negative fraction. The TCR sequence derives from a woman aged 25-40 years in good health. CDR3 in amino acids: CASSSPGGGRYGYTF. CDR3 bases: TGTGCCAGCAGTTCTCCCGGTGGGGGACGCTATGGCTACACCTTC.